This TCR beta chain was recorded in a study of CD8 T cells in Susac syndrome. Random hexamers were used to reverse transcribe about 0.5 to 1 ug of RNA. TCRdb recomputed calls from the immunoSEQ multiplex PCR reads with MiXCR, one row per CDR3 protein. The sample has 110,000 or so distinct CDR3 sequences; more than 85% are singletons. Sequencing targeted TCR beta in T cells from blood (CD8+ and CD4+). The multiple sclerosis control cohort comprised treatment-naive individuals presenting with stable or active relapsing-remitting disease. Purification of the CD8+ and CD4+ T cells relied on negative isolation, and TEMRA cells underwent FACS enrichment. The CDR3 is made up of 13 amino acids. With V trimmed by 5 bases and J by 5 bases, 5 bases remained unmatched.

The receptor's source is a human donor with multiple sclerosis. Material for sequencing was CD4+ T cells from PBMCs. The chain has TRBV12-3 or TRBV12-4 and TRBJ2-7, with TRBD1 matching over 8 bases. The CDR3 region is CASSPTGVHEQYF. The CDR3 DNA reads as TGTGCCAGCAGTCCGACAGGGGTCCACGAGCAGTACTTC.